The 11 T cell receptor beta chains in this list originate from one sample, sequenced in a study of blood T cell repertoires in COVID-19. Measured with immunoSEQ multiplex PCR; TCRdb has only the in-frame clones, and not every one. The sample consists of about 260,000 clones, about 87% of them appearing once. Sequenced sample: peripheral blood. Receptors originate from a woman aged 45-65 years with acute or convalescent COVID-19.

CDR3 DNA sequence: TGTGCCACTGCGCTCACCGGGACTGTCTCCTACGAGCAGTACTTC. It encodes CATALTGTVSYEQYF. The chain joins TRBV28 to TRBJ2-7; TRBD2 might be the D (6 bases). This CDR3 region has 15 residues. CDR1 is MDHEN, CDR2 SYDVKM, per germline. Trimming removed 10 bases at V and 0 bases at J, with 19 bases between.

V gene TRBV3-1 (or the pseudogene TRBV3-2) combines with J gene TRBJ1-5, with D uncertain. The V gene lost 2 bases and the J gene lost 5 bases, with 7 bases spanning the gap. This CDR3 has 13 amino acids. The germline CDR1 and CDR2 sequences are LGHDT and YNNKEL (reference sequence). The CDR3, as DNA: TGTGCCAGCAGCCAAATGAGGGATCAGCCCCAGCATTTT. Translated, it gives CASSQMRDQPQHF.

The rearrangement uses TRBV4-3 and TRBJ1-1; unclear D gene. Trimming removed 0 bases at V and 4 bases at J, with 9 bases between. Germline V CDR1 and CDR2: LGHNA, YSLEER. CDR3 length: 14 residues. The CDR3 is CASSQETGITEAFF. CDR3 DNA sequence: TGCGCCAGCAGCCAAGAAACGGGGATCACTGAAGCTTTCTTT.

The chain carries TRBV7-9 and TRBJ1-3, with 7 nucleotides matching TRBD1. V gave up 5 bases and J gave up 2 bases; unmatched junction bases: 3. The CDR3 is 14 amino acids. Looked up from germline, CDR1 is SEHNR and CDR2 is FQNEAQ (reference sequence). In DNA, the CDR3 is TGTGCCAGCAGCCTCGACAGGGCTGGAAACACCATATATTTT. Translating it yields CASSLDRAGNTIYF. Combining the CDR3 with reference TRBV7-9 and TRBJ1-3 gives the whole variable domain DTGVSQNPRHKITKRGQNVTFRCDPISEHNRLYWYRQTLGQGPEFLTYFQNEAQLEKSRLLSDRFSAERPKGSFSTLEIQRTEQGDSAMYLCASSLDRAGNTIYFGEGSWLTVV.

Only a few counts were recorded for this clone. This chain connects TRBV30 to TRBJ1-5, with D hard to call. Trimming pared 3 bases from V and 4 bases from J, leaving 7 bases between. This CDR3 has 12 residues. Germline V gene lookup returns CDR1 GTSNPN and CDR2 SVGIG (reference sequence). The CDR3 is CAWRQPNQPQHF. CDR3 bases: TGTGCCTGGAGACAGCCAAATCAGCCCCAGCATTTT.

The chain links TRBV27 to TRBJ2-7, with TRBD2 as a possible D gene (6 bases). V was cut by 2 bases and J by 4 bases, with 15 bases left in between. The CDR3 contains 15 residues. CDR1 and CDR2 from the germline V gene are MNHEY and SMNVEV (reference sequence). The CDR3 nucleotides read TGTGCCAGCAGTTTACTTGGTGCTAGCGTGTACGAGCAGTACTTC. Translation gives CASSLLGASVYEQYF.

This clone was observed a handful of times. J is TRBJ2-1 and V is TRBV28; 7 bases are shared with TRBD2. V lost 3 bases and J lost 3; bases outside the gene matches: 5. CDR1 MDHEN and CDR2 SYDVKM come from the germline V gene. CDR3 length: 15 amino acids. CDR3 sequence (DNA): TGTGCCAGCAGTTTCCTACTAGCGCTCTACAATGAGCAGTTCTTC. Encoded protein: CASSFLLALYNEQFF.

The V call is TRBV7-8, the J call TRBJ1-1; D uncertain. Trimming removed 2 bases at V and 7 bases at J, with 11 bases between. The CDR3 spans 13 residues. Germline-derived CDR1 and CDR2 are SGHVS and FQNEAQ. The CDR3 reads CASSLLVGVEAFF. In nucleotides, the CDR3 is TGTGCCAGCAGCTTACTGGTCGGGGTTGAAGCTTTCTTT. The entire variable domain, with the rest obtained from reference TRBV7-8 and TRBJ1-1, is as follows: GAGVSQSPRYKVAKRGQDVALRCDPISGHVSLFWYQQALGQGPEFLTYFQNEAQLDKSGLPSDRFFAERPEGSVSTLKIQRTQQEDSAVYLCASSLLVGVEAFFGQGTRLTVV.

The CDR3 bases are TGTGCCAGTAGTAGAGGACAGAGTTTCTCTGGGGCCAACGTCCTGACTTTC. Amino acid sequence: CASSRGQSFSGANVLTF. This chain joins TRBV19 and TRBJ2-6; D is possibly TRBD1 (6 bases). Germline CDR1 and CDR2: LNHDA and SQIVND (reference sequence). V lost 4 bases and J 0 bases, leaving 13 bases between the germline ends. There are 17 residues in the CDR3.

The chain carries TRBV2 and TRBJ2-7; 8 nucleotides align to TRBD1. Germline V gene lookup returns CDR1 SNHLY and CDR2 FYNNEI. The ends lost 6 bases at V and 0 bases at J; junction bases unmatched: 13. This CDR3 has 17 amino acids. The CDR3 bases are TGTGCCAGCAGAGCCGGGACAGGTAGGACCAGCTCCTACGAGCAGTACTTC. It yields the protein CASRAGTGRTSSYEQYF. Drawing the rest from reference TRBV2 and TRBJ2-7, the complete variable domain is EPEVTQTPSHQVTQMGQEVILRCVPISNHLYFYWYRQILGQKVEFLVSFYNNEISEKSEIFDDQFSVERPDGSNFTLKIRSTKLEDSAMYFCASRAGTGRTSSYEQYFGPGTRLTVT.

The rearrangement links TRBV9 to TRBJ2-5; 13 nucleotides line up with TRBD2. J gave up 0 bases and V 3 bases, and 2 bases lay outside the gene matches. This CDR3 has 16 amino acids. CDR1 SGDLS and CDR2 YYNGEE come from the germline V gene. CDR3 coding DNA: TGTGCCAGCAGCGCGACTAGCGGGGGGTACCAAGAGACCCAGTACTTC. Translation gives CASSATSGGYQETQYF.